These 13 T cell receptor beta chains share one sample of origin, sequenced in a study of cytomegalovirus exposure and HLA in healthy donors. Sequencing used immunoSEQ multiplex PCR; TCRdb keeps in-frame clones, though not all of them. Counted here are 110,000 or so clones, 86% occurring once; the ten biggest clones make up around 5%. The sequencing sample was made of PBMCs. The source is a man aged 18 to 30 in good health and CMV-seronegative.

The chain uses TRBV13 and TRBJ1-1; D is uncertain. Germline V gives CDR1 PRHDT, CDR2 FYEKMQ (reference sequence). With 5 bases removed from V and 2 bases from J, the gap between germline ends came to 12 bases. The CDR3 has 14 residues. This CDR3 is CASSPGGLNTEAFF. For the CDR3, the DNA is TGTGCCAGCAGCCCAGGAGGGCTAAACACTGAAGCTTTCTTT.

This chain links TRBV30 with TRBJ2-1; no clear D gene. CDR1 and CDR2 from the germline V gene are GTSNPN and SVGIG (reference sequence). V lost 4 bases to trimming and J lost 6 bases, with 13 bases between them. The CDR3 runs 13 residues. The DNA for the CDR3 is TGTGCCTGGACGTCTAGTATCCGCAATGAGCAGTTCTTC. Translating it yields CAWTSSIRNEQFF.

The V and J genes are TRBV19 and TRBJ1-5; 8 bases are a match to TRBD1. The J segment lost 0 bases and the V segment lost 6 bases, leaving 7 bases of the junction unmatched. Germline lookup yields CDR1 LNHDA and CDR2 SQIVND (reference sequence). The CDR3 consists of 16 residues. The CDR3 protein is CASRDTGGYSNQPQHF. Here the CDR3 DNA reads TGTGCCAGTAGGGACACAGGGGGGTATAGCAATCAGCCCCAGCATTTT.

V gene TRBV5-6 combines with J gene TRBJ2-7; a weak D match, TRBD2 (5 bases). The germline V and J ends were trimmed by 4 bases and 4 bases, with 12 bases remaining between them. The length of the CDR3 is 13 residues. Germline assignment: CDR1 SGHDT and CDR2 YYEEEE. The CDR3 DNA reads TGTGCCAGCAGCCAAGGGTCGGGGTACGAGCAGTACTTC. Amino acid sequence: CASSQGSGYEQYF.

CDR3 in DNA: TGTGCCAGCAGCTTAGTCTTGGGGGGGAGTAACGAGCAGTACTTC. This sequence encodes CASSLVLGGSNEQYF. This chain uses TRBV7-9 with TRBJ2-7, with 7 bases fitting TRBD2. The CDR3 loop spans 15 amino acids. Per the germline V gene, CDR1 is SEHNR and CDR2 is FQNEAQ (reference sequence). V was clipped by 1 base and J by 5 bases; unmatched bases: 8.

The V gene is TRBV7-9, the J gene TRBJ2-7; TRBD2 matches at 9 bases. The ends lost 5 bases at V and 5 bases at J; junction bases unmatched: 13. The CDR3 contains 16 residues. The germline gives CDR1 SEHNR, CDR2 FQNEAQ (reference sequence). Here the CDR3 DNA reads TGTGCCAGCAGCCCCGATGGGGGACTAGCTATCAACGAGCAGTACTTC. It encodes CASSPDGGLAINEQYF.

This chain links TRBV18 with TRBJ1-2; 10 nucleotides match TRBD1. V lost 0 bases and J lost 7; bases outside the gene matches: 5. Germline lookup yields CDR1 KGHSH and CDR2 LQKENI. This CDR3 has 15 amino acids. DNA of the CDR3: TGTGCCAGCTCACCACCCGACAGGGGGCCTATTGGCTACACCTTC. This sequence encodes CASSPPDRGPIGYTF.

The chain combines TRBV27 with TRBJ1-5, with TRBD1 matching over 7 bases. Germline CDR1 and CDR2: MNHEY and SMNVEV (reference sequence). The CDR3 consists of 15 residues. J was trimmed by 3 bases and V by 6 bases; bases with no gene match: 8. The CDR3 sequence is CASRSTGAINQPQHF. The CDR3 DNA sequence: TGTGCCAGCAGGAGTACAGGGGCCATCAATCAGCCCCAGCATTTT.

The rearrangement uses TRBV6-5 and TRBJ2-7; unclear D gene. This CDR3 spans 15 amino acids. V dropped 5 bases and J dropped 7 bases, with 21 bases sitting between them. Germline loops: CDR1 MNHEY, CDR2 SVGAGI. The CDR3 loop reads CASSRYAASLREQYF. The DNA for the CDR3 is TGTGCCAGCAGTCGTTATGCGGCAAGTTTGCGGGAGCAGTACTTC.

This CDR3 is CASSPRRVQETQYF. The CDR3, as DNA: TGTGCCAGCTCACCACGCAGGGTCCAAGAGACCCAGTACTTC. The V call is TRBV18, the J call TRBJ2-5; D possibly corresponds to TRBD1 (5 bases). CDR3 length equals 14 residues. Germline V lookup: CDR1 KGHSH, CDR2 LQKENI. Trimming cost V 1 base and J 1 base, with 7 bases left between them. Full variable domain (remainder filled in from reference TRBV18 and TRBJ2-5): NAGVMQNPRHLVRRRGQEARLRCSPMKGHSHVYWYRQLPEEGLKFMVYLQKENIIDESGMPKERFSAEFPKEGPSILRIQQVVRGDSAAYFCASSPRRVQETQYFGPGTRLLVL.

The genes are TRBV6-5 and TRBJ2-5; 10 positions agree with TRBD1. Looked up from germline, CDR1 is MNHEY and CDR2 is SVGAGI. The CDR3 contains 15 residues. The trim removed 5 bases at V and 5 bases at J, leaving 8 bases unmatched. CDR3 sequence: CASSKTGGYTETQYF. Here the CDR3 DNA reads TGTGCCAGCAGTAAGACAGGGGGCTATACGGAGACCCAGTACTTC.

V is TRBV2 and J is TRBJ1-5; perhaps TRBD1 as D (6 bases). Germline V gives CDR1 SNHLY, CDR2 FYNNEI. V was cut by 6 bases and J by 0 bases, with 9 bases left in between. The CDR3 consists of 14 residues. The CDR3 sequence: CASRGTTSNQPQHF. The CDR3 bases are TGTGCCAGCAGGGGGACAACTAGCAATCAGCCCCAGCATTTT.

The chain uses TRBV7-8 and TRBJ2-1; D possibly corresponds to TRBD2 (5 bases). The germline V and J ends were trimmed by 0 bases and 1 base, with 7 bases remaining between them. The CDR3 loop spans 15 amino acids. In germline, CDR1 is SGHVS, CDR2 FQNEAQ. CDR3: CASSLAKRSYNEQFF. The CDR3 coding sequence is TGTGCCAGCAGCTTAGCGAAGCGGTCCTACAATGAGCAGTTCTTC. The complete variable domain, with remaining parts taken from reference TRBV7-8 and TRBJ2-1, reads GAGVSQSPRYKVAKRGQDVALRCDPISGHVSLFWYQQALGQGPEFLTYFQNEAQLDKSGLPSDRFFAERPEGSVSTLKIQRTQQEDSAVYLCASSLAKRSYNEQFFGPGTRLTVL.